This T cell receptor beta chain originates from a study of T cell responses to AZD1222 COVID-19 vaccine. Study at large: Investigators merged groups given second doses at roughly 4 or roughly 12 weeks.

Produced via immunoSEQ multiplex PCR; TCRdb's table is partial and in-frame only. The data contain about 120,000 clones, 70% to 90% of them seen just once; the ten biggest clones take up 2% to 3%. Details on this clone: Antigen unknown.

Study findings and constraints: Only a handful of AZD1222 recipients, more than five in all, had baseline seropositivity. None of the repertoires were sampled until the peak T cell response had passed. Distributed over spike, vaccine-associated CD4 TCRs predominated at 160-218 and 743-854.

Losses at the gene ends were 4 bases for V and 6 bases for J; bases not matched to a gene: 3. The CDR3 loop spans 15 amino acids. Germline CDR1 reads SGHNT; CDR2 reads YYREEE (reference sequence). This receptor was identified in an adult in good health. This material consisted of peripheral blood, taken on day 0 of AZD1222 vaccination. The chain couples TRBV5-4 to TRBJ1-6; 11 bases match TRBD1. CDR3 protein: CASSPGQGANSPLHF. The CDR3 DNA follows: TGTGCCAGCAGCCCAGGACAGGGGGCTAATTCACCCCTCCACTTT.